This TCR beta chain was retrieved from a study of molecular identifiers for immune sequencing clone quantification. Study-level points and caveats: The study reportedly detected spiked Jurkat TCR RNA from one cell among 1.1 million or so naive cells.

As previously described, bulk TCR libraries were made using listed TCR primers. One entry per CDR3 protein, called by TCRdb with MiXCR from the PCR reads. The data show just under 650,000 distinct CDR3 sequences, with 20% seen just once and approximately 0.9% held by the top ten. This clonotype was seen at least ten times. Its antigen is not identified. A CD8+CD4-CCR7+CD45RA+ gate was used to sort naive CD8 T cells. Looked up from germline, CDR1 is LGHNA and CDR2 is YSLEER. The V and J ends lost 0 bases and 2 bases respectively, with 11 bases between them. The length of the CDR3 is 16 residues. This clonotype was obtained from a human donor in good health. Some libraries in this study had Jurkat cell RNA spiked in. Sequencing used naive CD8+ T cells from blood, with Jurkat cell RNA spiked in. Subset given: FACS-sorted CD8+CD4-CCR7+CD45RA+ naive T cells. J is TRBJ1-3 and V is TRBV4-3; a weak D match, TRBD1 (5 bases). CDR3 in DNA: TGCGCCAGCAGCCAAGATGGAATGGGGGCTGGAAACACCATATATTTT. Residues: CASSQDGMGAGNTIYF.